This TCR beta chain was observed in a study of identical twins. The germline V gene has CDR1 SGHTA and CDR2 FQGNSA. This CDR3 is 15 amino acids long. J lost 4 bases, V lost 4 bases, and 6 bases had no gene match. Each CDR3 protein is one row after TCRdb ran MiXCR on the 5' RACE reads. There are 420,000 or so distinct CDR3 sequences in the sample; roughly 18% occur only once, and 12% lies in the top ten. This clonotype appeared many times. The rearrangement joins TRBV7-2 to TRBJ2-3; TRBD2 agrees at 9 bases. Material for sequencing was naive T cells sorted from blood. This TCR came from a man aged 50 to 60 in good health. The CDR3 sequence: CASSSSGIRSDTQYF. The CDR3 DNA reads TGTGCCAGCAGCTCTAGCGGGATCCGTTCAGATACGCAGTATTTT.